The following is a TCR beta chain sequence with its context. Its target is not known. Sequencing used immunoSEQ multiplex PCR; TCRdb keeps in-frame clones, though not all of them. The table lists tens of thousands of clones, just under 75% of them singletons. The data originate from a study of radiotherapy plus CTLA-4 blockade in lung cancer. Overall study findings and caveats: Interferon-beta and early blood T cell clone dynamics reportedly predicted response best.

The CDR3 loop spans 13 amino acids. Trimming stripped 5 bases from V and 7 bases from J, with 14 bases between. Germline V CDR1 and CDR2: SEHNR, FQNEAQ (reference sequence). Patients with chemo-refractory metastatic non-small-cell lung cancer received focal radiation plus CTLA-4 blockade with ipilimumab. The TCR sequence derives from a human donor with non-small cell lung cancer who had stable disease on radiotherapy plus ipilimumab. The chain joins TRBV7-9 to TRBJ2-5; the D is unclear. The source material was peripheral blood, sampled from a patient treated with radiotherapy plus ipilimumab. The CDR3 DNA sequence: TGTGCCAGCAGCGGAAGGAGTCCCTCGACCCAGTACTTC. Its protein product is CASSGRSPSTQYF. The whole variable domain, filled in from reference TRBV7-9 and TRBJ2-5, reads DTGVSQNPRHKITKRGQNVTFRCDPISEHNRLYWYRQTLGQGPEFLTYFQNEAQLEKSRLLSDRFSAERPKGSFSTLEIQRTEQGDSAMYLCASSGRSPSTQYFGPGTRLLVL.